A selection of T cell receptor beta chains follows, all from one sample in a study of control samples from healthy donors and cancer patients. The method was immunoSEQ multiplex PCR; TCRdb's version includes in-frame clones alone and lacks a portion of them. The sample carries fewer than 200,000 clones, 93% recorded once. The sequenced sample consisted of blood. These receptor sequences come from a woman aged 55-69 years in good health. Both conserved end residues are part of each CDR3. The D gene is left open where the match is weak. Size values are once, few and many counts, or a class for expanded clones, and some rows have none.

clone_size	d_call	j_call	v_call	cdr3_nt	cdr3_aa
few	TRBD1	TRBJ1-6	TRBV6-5	TGTGCCAGCAGGACGGGACAGGGTAATTCACCCCTCCACTTT	CASRTGQGNSPLHF
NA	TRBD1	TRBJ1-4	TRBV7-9	TGTGCCAGCAGCCCTAGGACAGGGAGAGTGAATAATGAAAAACTGTTTTTT	CASSPRTGRVNNEKLFF
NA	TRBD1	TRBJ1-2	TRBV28	TGTGCCAGCCTCGAGCCGTACAGGGGGCATGGCTACACCTTC	CASLEPYRGHGYTF
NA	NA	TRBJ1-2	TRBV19	TGTGCCAGTAGCAAAACGGGGGCAGAAGTCCTTCGCAGCTATGGCTACACCTTC	CASSKTGAEVLRSYGYTF
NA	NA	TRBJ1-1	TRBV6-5	TGTGCCAGCAGTTACTCCGCAGAGGTCGCGGCTTTCTTT	CASSYSAEVAAFF
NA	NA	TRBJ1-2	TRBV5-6	TGTGCCAGCAGCTCCGACAGCCTCTATGGCTACACCTTC	CASSSDSLYGYTF
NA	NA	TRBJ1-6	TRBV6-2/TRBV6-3	TGTGCCAGCAGCCGGTATAACCTCGGTGGATCACCCCTCCACTTT	CASSRYNLGGSPLHF
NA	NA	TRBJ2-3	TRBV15	TGTGCCACCAGCAGAGATCCCAGTGGGACAGATACGCAGTATTTT	CATSRDPSGTDTQYF
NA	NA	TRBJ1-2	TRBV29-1	TGCAGCGTTGAAGTCCAGCTGGGGACCTATGGCTACACCTTC	CSVEVQLGTYGYTF
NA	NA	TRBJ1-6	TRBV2	TGTGCCAGCAGTGTAACAAGTTATTCACCCCTCCACTTT	CASSVTSYSPLHF
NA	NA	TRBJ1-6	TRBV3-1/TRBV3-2	TGTGCCAGCAGTCAAGGCTCCAATAATTCACCCCTCCACTTT	CASSQGSNNSPLHF
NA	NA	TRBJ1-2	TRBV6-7	TGTGCCAGCAGTCCTCCCTTCCGGGAGGGGCGCGACTATGGCTACACCTTC	CASSPPFREGRDYGYTF
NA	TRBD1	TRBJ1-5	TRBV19	TGTGCCAGTAGCGGACAGGGGGTGGTTCAGCCCCAGCATTTT	CASSGQGVVQPQHF
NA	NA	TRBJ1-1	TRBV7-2	TGTGCCAGCAGCCTACTCGGACCGAACACTGAAGCTTTCTTT	CASSLLGPNTEAFF
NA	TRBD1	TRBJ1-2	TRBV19	TGTGCCAGTAGAAGACAGGGGCTGGGCTATGGCTACACCTTC	CASRRQGLGYGYTF
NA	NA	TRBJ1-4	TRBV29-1	TGCAGCGTTGGTACGACTAATGAAAAACTGTTTTTT	CSVGTTNEKLFF
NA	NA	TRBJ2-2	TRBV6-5	TGTGCCAGCAGTTACGGGGGAACCGGGGAGCTGTTTTTT	CASSYGGTGELFF
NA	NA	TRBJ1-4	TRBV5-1	TGCGCCAGCAGTCCCTCCGGGGCCCGTAATGAAAAACTGTTTTTT	CASSPSGARNEKLFF
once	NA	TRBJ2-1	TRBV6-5	TGTGCCAGCAAGGGGCCCCGTGAGCAGTTCTTC	CASKGPREQFF